A single count supports the clone carrying this TCR beta chain. Its antigen remains unidentified. This specimen comes from a study of TIL therapy for anti-PD-1-resistant metastatic lung cancer. Findings and caveats of the study: Treatment-naive, never-smoker and oncogene-addicted patients were overrepresented in this highly selected cohort.

This was the immunoSEQ v3 assay. The table came from immunoSEQ multiplex PCR; TCRdb's copy has only in-frame clones and leaves some out. The sample lists just over 25,000 clones, approximately 77% occurring once. Time point in this sample: pre-treatment sample, taken before nivolumab and TIL therapy. Most excised metastases sampled were pleural nodules or supraclavicular lymph nodes. Progressing patients received lymphodepletion, expanded TIL infusion and IL-2. This specimen was tumor tissue, taken at baseline. The sequence was obtained from a person aged 25 to 85 with non-small cell lung cancer.

The CDR3 loop reads CSVEDRDRGIYEQYF. Written as DNA, the CDR3 is TGCAGCGTTGAAGATCGGGACAGGGGAATTTACGAGCAGTACTTC. This chain uses TRBV29-1 with TRBJ2-7; 10 nucleotides align to TRBD1. The germline gives CDR1 SQVTM, CDR2 ANQGSEA. J was trimmed by 4 bases and V by 0 bases; bases with no gene match: 6. The CDR3 consists of 15 residues.